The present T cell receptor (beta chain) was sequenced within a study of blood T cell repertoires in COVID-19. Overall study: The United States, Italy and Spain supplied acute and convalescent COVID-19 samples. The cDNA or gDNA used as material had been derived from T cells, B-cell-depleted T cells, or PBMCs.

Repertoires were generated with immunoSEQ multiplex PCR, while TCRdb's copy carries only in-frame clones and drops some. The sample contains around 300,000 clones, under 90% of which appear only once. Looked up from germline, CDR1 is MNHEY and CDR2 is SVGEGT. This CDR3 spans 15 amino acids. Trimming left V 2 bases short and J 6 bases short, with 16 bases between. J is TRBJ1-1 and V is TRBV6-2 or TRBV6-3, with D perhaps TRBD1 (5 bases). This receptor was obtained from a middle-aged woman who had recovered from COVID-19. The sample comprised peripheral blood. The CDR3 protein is CASSYGAGNIPEAFF. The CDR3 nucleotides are TGTGCCAGCAGTTACGGGGCAGGGAATATCCCTGAAGCTTTCTTT.